This is a list of T cell receptor beta chains from one sample in a study of cytomegalovirus exposure and HLA in healthy donors. Sequenced by immunoSEQ multiplex PCR; TCRdb stores in-frame clones only, minus some. The sample is made up of over 150,000 clones, and the top ten hold around 0.7% of it. Input material: PBMCs. These receptor sequences come from a boy between 10 and 17 years old in good health and CMV-seronegative. Each CDR3 is given with its conserved first and last residue. Each record gives: J gene, D gene, CDR3 length, V gene, CDR3 DNA, CDR3 protein. The D gene is left open where the match is weak.

TRBJ2-1	TRBD2	15	TRBV6-7	TGTGCCAGCCCGTCGGGGTGCGGGGGAAGGAATGAGCAGTTCTTC	CASPSGCGGRNEQFF
TRBJ1-5	-	16	TRBV19	TGTGCCAGTAGTATAGTAGTAGAGGTAACCAATCAGCCCCAGCATTTT	CASSIVVEVTNQPQHF
TRBJ2-4	-	15	TRBV7-2	TGTGCCAGCAGCCCCCCCGGACTAGCCAAAAACATTCAGTACTTC	CASSPPGLAKNIQYF
TRBJ2-5	TRBD1	16	TRBV11-1	TGTGCCAGCAGCCGGGGACAGGGGGCCGTAGCGGAGACCCAGTACTTC	CASSRGQGAVAETQYF
TRBJ1-1	-	15	TRBV9	TGTGCCAGCAGCGCCTCCGACAGATATAACACTGAAGCTTTCTTT	CASSASDRYNTEAFF
TRBJ2-3	-	16	TRBV19	TGTGCCAGTAGCCGGGAATACGCAACAACCTCCGATACGCAGTATTTT	CASSREYATTSDTQYF
TRBJ2-1	TRBD1	14	TRBV18	TGTGCCAGCTCACGGGGACAGGGTAATAATGAGCAGTTCTTC	CASSRGQGNNEQFF
TRBJ2-2	TRBD2	15	TRBV6-6	TGTGCCAGCAGGCCCCGGGAGGGGACGGACGGGGAGCTGTTTTTT	CASRPREGTDGELFF
TRBJ1-4	-	13	TRBV19	TGTGCCAGTAGTCTAAGACAAAATGAAAAACTGTTTTTT	CASSLRQNEKLFF
TRBJ1-5	-	14	TRBV28	TGTGCCAGCAGTCTCCGGGGGAACAATCAGCCCCAGCATTTT	CASSLRGNNQPQHF
TRBJ2-7	-	15	TRBV2	TGTGCCAGCAGTGAAGCCGGGACTTTTACCTACGAGCAGTACTTC	CASSEAGTFTYEQYF
TRBJ2-7	TRBD2	15	TRBV4-2	TGTGCCAGCAGCCAAGAGGGGGACTACCCCTACGAGCAGTACTTC	CASSQEGDYPYEQYF
TRBJ1-2	TRBD1	17	TRBV4-1	TGCGCCAGCAGCCAAGATACCCGGGACAGGGAACTCTATGGCTACACCTTC	CASSQDTRDRELYGYTF
TRBJ2-7	-	13	TRBV27	TGTGCCAGCAGGCCTGGAGTTAGTATCGAGCAGTACTTC	CASRPGVSIEQYF
TRBJ1-1	-	13	TRBV6-4	TGTGCCAGCAGTCGTGAAGGGGGCACTGAAGCTTTCTTT	CASSREGGTEAFF
TRBJ2-7	-	16	TRBV7-9	TGTGCCAGCAGCCGCAGGGCTGGCTCCCAGTCCTACGAGCAGTACTTC	CASSRRAGSQSYEQYF
TRBJ2-7	TRBD2	15	TRBV5-4	TGTGCCACCTCTGGCGGGGGGTCAAGCTCCTACGAGCAGTACTTC	CATSGGGSSSYEQYF
TRBJ2-1	-	15	TRBV11-2	TGTGCCAGCAGCTTAGGCAGGGGACAAACCAATGAGCAGTTCTTC	CASSLGRGQTNEQFF
TRBJ1-4	-	15	TRBV9	TGTGCCAGCAGCGTAGGCCTGGGGGGAGCTGAAAAACTGTTTTTT	CASSVGLGGAEKLFF
TRBJ1-5	-	14	TRBV18	TGTGCCAGCTCACCAGAGGGTAGCAATCAGCCCCAGCATTTT	CASSPEGSNQPQHF
TRBJ1-2	-	14	TRBV2	TGTGCCAGCAGTGAGGTTGGAGCTAACTATGGCTACACCTTC	CASSEVGANYGYTF
TRBJ1-1	TRBD1	15	TRBV7-9	TGTGCCAGCAGCGACCGACAGGGGGAGAGCACTGAAGCTTTCTTT	CASSDRQGESTEAFF
TRBJ2-4	-	12	TRBV29-1	TGCAGCGTTCGGACAGCAAAAAACATTCAGTACTTC	CSVRTAKNIQYF
TRBJ2-5	TRBD1	15	TRBV11-2	TGTGCCAGCAGCACGGGACAGGGGCTGAGGGAGACCCAGTACTTC	CASSTGQGLRETQYF
TRBJ1-1	-	14	TRBV19	TGTGCCAGTAGGCCATTAGGGGGGAACACTGAAGCTTTCTTT	CASRPLGGNTEAFF
TRBJ2-7	-	11	TRBV10-3	TGTGCCATCAGTGAGGAGTACGAGCAGTACTTC	CAISEEYEQYF
TRBJ1-1	-	18	TRBV28	TGTGCCAGCAGTTTATTGCAGATGGCAGGGAGGCTGGACACTGAAGCTTTCTTT	CASSLLQMAGRLDTEAFF